The sequence of this TCR beta chain was determined in a study of blood T cell repertoires in COVID-19 (dated by TCRdb to about 2020). With regard to the full study: Samples from collaborators originated in the United States, Italy and Spain and spanned both the acute and convalescent phases of COVID-19. The prospective study material was composed of cDNA or gDNA derived from T cells, B-cell-depleted T cells, or PBMCs. Deeply sampled blood TCRbeta repertoires from subjects exposed to, actively infected with, or recovered from COVID-19 were included in the dataset. The repertoires were released in a freely available public database meant as a resource for research on the immune response to SARS-CoV-2. The samples were drawn from the first 160 participants of the ongoing ImmuneRACE study and from some 1,300 subjects provided by 6 global collaborators. Nearly every sample came with metadata listing a de-identified subject ID, COVID-19 status, age in years and sex. HLA class I and class II types, where available, came from metadata supplied by the sample provider rather than from assay-based typing. What the work shows at the level of the full study, not this receptor alone: How much clinical and demographic metadata was included differed by source and by participant, and the metadata was provided uncurated.

As to this clone: Its cognate antigen has yet to be identified. Base qualities are not at hand, and no much larger clone is one base apart.

The collaborating institutions used their own protocols to collect whole blood in K2EDTA tubes. For TCRbeta analysis, collaborators shipped samples as frozen whole blood, isolated PBMCs, or DNA extracted from either of those sample types. TCRbeta CDR3 regions were amplified from genomic DNA using the immunoSEQ Assay, a bias-controlled multiplex PCR. The original methods were these. The number of nucleated cells in each sample was estimated by amplification of reference gene primers within the assay. Sequence reads were collapsed and filtered to measure the absolute abundance of every unique TCRbeta CDR3 rearrangement. For each sample, productive Simpson clonality was calculated as the square root of Simpson's diversity index across productive rearrangements. The table was pulled from immuneACCESS by TCRdb, which kept in-frame rearrangements only. Such tables lose some clones; where checked, under half of the loss comes from unresolved V genes, and the rest has no known cause. Clonal size and the V and J genes are those of that table, whereas D and trimming came from the DNA. This sample comprises fewer than 65,000 clones, 75% to 90% of them detected only once. The ten largest clones take up under 6.5% of the sample.

Sequenced sample: peripheral blood. The TCR sequence derives from a man in his fifties or sixties with acute or convalescent COVID-19.

The CDR3 reads CASSLGQGGGYTF. The DNA sequence is as follows: TGTGCCAGCAGTCTGGGACAGGGCGGTGGCTACACCTTC. This receptor chain uses TRBV2 and TRBJ1-2; TRBD1 matches 9 bases in the middle. Taken from cysteine to phenylalanine, the CDR3 has 13 residues. The only DNA kept is the CDR3, 39 bases in frame from the first base. CDR1 and CDR2, looked up from the germline V gene, are SNHLY and FYNNEI. Trimming accounts for 5 bases at V and 7 bases at J, while the number of junction bases matched to no gene is 5. The entire variable domain, with the stretches around the CDR3 drawn from the reference TRBV2 and TRBJ1-2 proteins, is EPEVTQTPSHQVTQMGQEVILRCVPISNHLYFYWYRQILGQKVEFLVSFYNNEISEKSEIFDDQFSVERPDGSNFTLKIRSTKLEDSAMYFCASSLGQGGGYTFGSGTRLTVV.